Listed here are 32 T cell receptor beta chains from one sample, sequenced in a study of cytomegalovirus exposure and HLA in healthy donors (dated by TCRdb to 2016 to 2017). The library was prepared using the immunoSEQ multiplex PCR assay. Drawn from immuneACCESS, this table holds only the in-frame rearrangements with V and J called that TCRdb kept. Clones are partly lost; checked studies trace under half to an unresolved V gene and leave the rest unexplained. The sample table lists about 79,000 clones, 93% of them with a count of one. Less than 4% of the sample belongs to the ten largest clones. The sample comprised PBMCs. The receptors were gathered from a woman aged 25-40 years in good health and CMV-seronegative.

The chain couples TRBV21-1 to TRBJ1-5. TRBV21-1 is a recognized pseudogene. The CDR3 totals 18 residues. The CDR3 region is CASSLALDRHAENQPQHF. The DNA for the CDR3 is TGTGCCAGCAGCCTAGCACTGGACCGACACGCAGAAAATCAGCCCCAGCATTTT.

There are a few counts of this clone. The chain couples TRBV4-1 to TRBJ2-7; D perhaps matches TRBD2 (5 bases). V lost 8 bases and J lost 6, with 14 bases in between. The length of the CDR3 is 12 residues. Germline CDR1 and CDR2: MGHRA and YSYEKL. The DNA for the CDR3 is TGCGCCAGCGGCCCCCCCGGAGGCGAGCAGTACTTC. The encoded protein is CASGPPGGEQYF.

The CDR3 region is CSVEDRGRGFGQYF. The CDR3 coding sequence is TGCAGCGTTGAAGACCGGGGCAGGGGTTTCGGGCAGTACTTC. The V and J genes are TRBV29-1 and TRBJ2-7; D might be TRBD1 (6 bases). CDR1 and CDR2 from the germline V gene are SQVTM and ANQGSEA. The germline V and J ends were trimmed by 0 bases and 9 bases, with 18 bases remaining between them. This CDR3 is built from 14 residues.

This chain links TRBV5-5 with TRBJ2-7; D is possibly TRBD1 (6 bases). CDR1 SGHKS and CDR2 YYEKEE come from the germline V gene (reference sequence). The V end lost 1 base, the J end lost 1 base, and 12 bases lay between the germline ends. The CDR3 has 15 residues. In DNA form, the CDR3 reads TGTGCCAGCAGCTTGCGACAGGCGATGTCCTACGAGCAGTACTTC. Its translation: CASSLRQAMSYEQYF.

The chain links TRBV4-3 to TRBJ1-2; D possibly corresponds to TRBD1 (6 bases). This CDR3 spans 13 amino acids. Trimming cost V 1 base and J 6 bases, with 9 bases left between them. CDR1 is LGHNA and CDR2 is YSLEER in the germline V gene. CDR3 in DNA: TGCGCCAGCAGCCAAGGGGGGCACGATGGCTACACCTTC. Translating gives CASSQGGHDGYTF.

The genes are TRBV19 and TRBJ1-2, with TRBD1 matching over 9 bases. The trim removed 5 bases at V and 2 bases at J, leaving 6 bases unmatched. The germline V gene has CDR1 LNHDA and CDR2 SQIVND (reference sequence). CDR3 length: 15 amino acids. Here the CDR3 reads CASSPQGANNYGYTF. DNA for the CDR3: TGTGCCAGTAGTCCACAGGGGGCTAACAACTATGGCTACACCTTC.

This clone was observed a few times. The V and J genes are TRBV5-5 and TRBJ2-7; D may be TRBD2 (8 bases). Per germline, CDR1 SGHKS and CDR2 YYEKEE (reference sequence). CDR3 size: 15 residues. V shed 4 bases and J shed 1 base, with 15 bases lying between them. The CDR3 DNA sequence: TGTGCCAGCAGCCCGACAGGGACTAGTTCCTACGAGCAGTACTTC. It specifies CASSPTGTSSYEQYF.

This chain's CDR3 is CASSPRGGQGYGYTF. For the CDR3, the DNA is TGTGCCAGCAGCCCCCGGGGCGGACAGGGTTATGGCTACACCTTC. This rearrangement joins TRBV5-4 to TRBJ1-2; 8 nucleotides align to TRBD1. The germline V gene has CDR1 SGHNT and CDR2 YYREEE (reference sequence). V gave up 4 bases and J gave up 5 bases; unmatched junction bases: 10. The CDR3 loop spans 15 amino acids.

V usage is TRBV13 and J usage is TRBJ2-7; 8 nucleotides align to TRBD1. The CDR3 is 16 residues long. Per germline, CDR1 PRHDT and CDR2 FYEKMQ (reference sequence). Trimming took 5 bases from V and 0 from J; bases not matched to a gene: 9. The CDR3 DNA sequence: TGTGCCAGCAGCATTGCCACAGGGGGTTACTCCTACGAGCAGTACTTC. Protein product: CASSIATGGYSYEQYF. Using reference TRBV13 and TRBJ2-7 for the parts outside the CDR3, the full variable domain is AAGVIQSPRHLIKEKRETATLKCYPIPRHDTVYWYQQGPGQDPQFLISFYEKMQSDKGSIPDRFSAQQFSDYHSELNMSSLELGDSALYFCASSIATGGYSYEQYFGPGTRLTVT.

The chain uses TRBV4-1 and TRBJ1-2, with a possible D match to TRBD1 (5 bases). This CDR3 contains 15 residues. V gave up 1 base and J gave up 8 bases, with 17 bases separating them. CDR1 and CDR2 from the germline V gene are MGHRA and YSYEKL. The CDR3 coding sequence is TGCGCCAGCAGCCAAGGCGACCTGGCTGGGGGGGGCTACACCTTC. It translates to CASSQGDLAGGGYTF.

The chain has TRBV5-4 and TRBJ2-3; 14 nucleotides line up with TRBD2. V trimming: 4 bases; J trimming: 0 bases; junction bases outside the gene matches: 7. This CDR3 spans 18 amino acids. Germline-derived CDR1 and CDR2 are SGHNT and YYREEE (reference sequence). CDR3 sequence (DNA): TGTGCCAGCAGCACCGGACTAGCGGGGGGCGGTAGCACAGATACGCAGTATTTT. Its protein is CASSTGLAGGGSTDTQYF.

The rearrangement uses TRBV6-4 and TRBJ1-5; 9 bases fit TRBD1. Germline values: CDR1 MRHNA, CDR2 SNTAGT. Losses at the gene ends were 6 bases for V and 0 bases for J; bases not matched to a gene: 9. The CDR3 is made up of 17 amino acids. The CDR3 region is CASRLGQGPYSNQPQHF. The CDR3 DNA reads as TGTGCCAGCAGACTTGGACAGGGGCCCTATAGCAATCAGCCCCAGCATTTT.

V and J are TRBV5-4 and TRBJ1-2; 7 bases match TRBD1. The ends lost 5 bases at V and 4 bases at J; junction bases unmatched: 8. The CDR3 extends over 14 amino acids. CDR1 and CDR2 from the germline V gene are SGHNT and YYREEE (reference sequence). The CDR3, as DNA: TGTGCCAGCAGACCCGGACAGGTTCTCTATGGCTACACCTTC. Amino acid sequence: CASRPGQVLYGYTF.

The chain combines TRBV28 with TRBJ1-6; 9 nucleotides agree with TRBD1. The CDR3 has 15 residues. In germline, CDR1 is MDHEN, CDR2 SYDVKM. V shed 5 bases and J 6 bases; nucleotides not matched to a gene: 5. Here the CDR3 DNA reads TGTGCCAGCAGTATACCGGGACAGGGTAATTCACCCCTCCACTTT. It specifies CASSIPGQGNSPLHF.

The rearrangement joins TRBV6-1 to TRBJ2-7; weak D call: TRBD1 (6 bases). Germline V gene sequence: CDR1 MNHNS, CDR2 SASEGT. Trimming removed 6 bases at V and 7 bases at J, with 22 bases between. The CDR3 is 15 amino acids. CDR3 sequence reads: CASRGRTESAFEQYF. In DNA, the CDR3 is TGTGCCAGCAGGGGAAGGACAGAGAGTGCCTTTGAGCAGTACTTC.

Worth noting for this clone: One end of the junction fails to match germline, which may point to a read error. The chain couples TRBV19 to TRBJ2-1; TRBD1 is a possible D gene (6 bases). The germline V gene encodes CDR1 LNHDA and CDR2 SQIVND (reference sequence). The CDR3 is 15 amino acids. The CDR3 loop reads CASSLEGQNYNEQFF. CDR3 nucleotide sequence: TGTGCCAGTAGTCTAGAAGGACAGAATTACAATGAGCAGTTCTTC.

The chain joins TRBV15 to TRBJ2-7; D may be TRBD1 (6 bases). The CDR3 is 15 residues long. From germline, CDR1 is LNHNV and CDR2 YYDKDF (reference sequence). The ends were cut back, 1 base at V and 6 bases at J, with 16 bases in the middle. The CDR3 DNA reads TGTGCCACCAGCAGAGTGGGTGTGGACAGTGGCGAGCAGTACTTC. Translation gives CATSRVGVDSGEQYF.

The rearrangement uses TRBV10-1 and TRBJ1-1; D ambiguous. V was cut by 2 bases and J by 2 bases, with 6 bases left in between. The CDR3 sequence is 13 residues long. The germline CDR1 and CDR2 sequences are WNHNN and SYGVQD (reference sequence). The CDR3 DNA is TGCGCCAGCAGTGAGAAGAGAAACACTGAAGCTTTCTTT. The encoded protein is CASSEKRNTEAFF.

The gene calls are TRBV30 and TRBJ1-4; weak D call: TRBD1 (5 bases). The ends were cut back, 3 bases at V and 3 bases at J, with 11 bases in the middle. CDR1 GTSNPN and CDR2 SVGIG come from the germline V gene (reference sequence). CDR3 size: 14 residues. The CDR3 is CAWSGRESNEKLFF. For the CDR3, the DNA is TGTGCCTGGAGCGGCAGGGAATCTAATGAAAAACTGTTTTTT.

This chain links TRBV9 with TRBJ1-2, with D unclear. The CDR3 is 11 residues long. CDR1 SGDLS and CDR2 YYNGEE come from the germline V gene. The ends were cut back, 3 bases at V and 6 bases at J, with 6 bases in the middle. The CDR3 is CASSGSNGYTF. Written as DNA, the CDR3 is TGTGCCAGCAGCGGGAGCAATGGCTACACCTTC.

In its sample, this clone was seen once. The chain links TRBV2 to TRBJ1-5, with TRBD1 as a possible D gene (5 bases). The germline V gene encodes CDR1 SNHLY and CDR2 FYNNEI. This CDR3 has 14 residues. With 8 bases removed from V and 6 bases from J, the gap between germline ends came to 17 bases. The CDR3 protein is CASQGAEGGQPQHF. CDR3 nucleotide sequence: TGTGCCAGCCAAGGGGCCGAGGGAGGTCAGCCCCAGCATTTT. The whole variable domain, remainder taken from reference TRBV2 and TRBJ1-5, is EPEVTQTPSHQVTQMGQEVILRCVPISNHLYFYWYRQILGQKVEFLVSFYNNEISEKSEIFDDQFSVERPDGSNFTLKIRSTKLEDSAMYFCASQGAEGGQPQHFGDGTRLSIL.

Here the CDR3 DNA reads TGTGCCAGCAGTTTAACAGGGGGTGACGCGAACACTGAAGCTTTCTTT. Protein: CASSLTGGDANTEAFF. V gene TRBV27 combines with J gene TRBJ1-1, with TRBD1 matching 8 bases. V shed 2 bases, J shed 1 base, and the junction held 6 bases outside the gene matches. There are 16 residues in the CDR3. CDR1 and CDR2 (germline): MNHEY, SMNVEV (reference sequence).

V usage is TRBV21-1 and J usage is TRBJ2-7; the table's D call, TRBD1, has no DNA check behind it. TRBV21-1 is labeled a pseudogene. This CDR3 region has 16 residues. The CDR3: CASSKRDRSCSYEQYF. CDR3 DNA sequence: TGTGCCAGCAGCAAAAGGGACAGGTCGTGCTCCTACGAGCAGTACTTC.

The chain links TRBV27 to TRBJ1-1; the D is unclear. V lost 6 bases to trimming and J lost 1 base, with 12 bases between them. Germline V CDR1 and CDR2: MNHEY, SMNVEV (reference sequence). The CDR3 runs to 14 residues. CDR3 coding DNA: TGTGCCAGCAGCCTAGGAGTAACGAACACTGAAGCTTTCTTT. Translated, it gives CASSLGVTNTEAFF.

V is TRBV5-1 and J is TRBJ1-3; 7 nucleotides match TRBD1. CDR3 length equals 17 residues. Germline loops: CDR1 SGHRS, CDR2 YFSETQ. Trimming at V came to 4 bases and at J to 2 bases, leaving 12 bases not matched to a gene. The CDR3 region is CASSPTTGTVPGNTIYF. The CDR3 coding sequence is TGCGCCAGCAGCCCGACTACCGGGACAGTCCCTGGAAACACCATATATTTT.

This chain links TRBV18 with TRBJ1-1; D may be TRBD1 (5 bases). The V end lost 3 bases, the J end lost 5 bases, and 13 bases lay between the germline ends. The germline gives CDR1 KGHSH, CDR2 LQKENI. This CDR3 is 14 amino acids long. DNA for the CDR3: TGTGCCAGCTCACCCAACAGGATTGGGACTGAAGCTTTCTTT. This gives the protein CASSPNRIGTEAFF.

This chain joins TRBV4-1 and TRBJ2-1, with D maybe TRBD2 (6 bases). In germline, CDR1 is MGHRA, CDR2 YSYEKL. The CDR3 consists of 15 residues. Trimming cost V 3 bases and J 6 bases, with 15 bases left between them. CDR3 loop: CASSHPGTAPNEQFF. CDR3 DNA: TGCGCCAGCAGCCACCCCGGGACTGCTCCCAATGAGCAGTTCTTC.

CDR3 DNA: TGTGCCAGCAGCCCGCAGGGGGCCGGCACTGAAGCTTTCTTT. Translated, it gives CASSPQGAGTEAFF. The rearrangement links TRBV27 to TRBJ1-1, with 8 bases aligning to TRBD1. The CDR3 totals 14 residues. Germline values: CDR1 MNHEY, CDR2 SMNVEV (reference sequence). After removal of 6 bases from V and 4 bases from J, the junction contained 7 bases not matched to a gene.

V gene TRBV11-2 combines with J gene TRBJ2-5, with a possible D match to TRBD2 (6 bases). V lost 1 base, J lost 3 bases, and 9 bases lay in between. Looked up from germline, CDR1 is SGHAT and CDR2 is FQNNGV. The CDR3 contains 14 residues. The CDR3 nucleotides read TGTGCCAGCAGCTTAGGTAGCGGAAAAGAGACCCAGTACTTC. It encodes CASSLGSGKETQYF.

The chain has TRBV5-1 and TRBJ2-6; D is ambiguous. Germline V gives CDR1 SGHRS, CDR2 YFSETQ. CDR3 length: 16 amino acids. The germline V and J ends were trimmed by 1 base and 0 bases, with 8 bases remaining between them. The CDR3 bases are TGCGCCAGCAGCTTGTTTTACAGCTCTGGGGCCAACGTCCTGACTTTC. It encodes CASSLFYSSGANVLTF. Complete variable domain (other parts from reference TRBV5-1 and TRBJ2-6): KAGVTQTPRYLIKTRGQQVTLSCSPISGHRSVSWYQQTPGQGLQFLFEYFSETQRNKGNFPGRFSGRQFSNSRSEMNVSTLELGDSALYLCASSLFYSSGANVLTFGAGSRLTVL.

The chain is built from TRBV25-1 and TRBJ1-1; TRBD1 matches at 8 bases. From germline, CDR1 is MGHDK and CDR2 SYGVNS. The junction had 20 bases not matched to a gene; V was cut back by 5 bases and J by 6 bases. This CDR3 spans 18 amino acids. CDR3 amino acids: CASSSGDRGGFGLAEAFF. CDR3 nucleotides: TGTGCCAGCAGTTCAGGAGACAGGGGCGGTTTTGGTTTGGCTGAAGCTTTCTTT.

The rearrangement uses TRBV4-1 and TRBJ2-7, with 7 bases identical to TRBD1. V shed 1 base and J 5 bases; nucleotides not matched to a gene: 11. The germline V gene has CDR1 MGHRA and CDR2 YSYEKL. This CDR3 is 16 amino acids long. This chain's CDR3 is CASSQALSQGLNEQYF. The CDR3 DNA sequence: TGCGCCAGCAGCCAAGCCCTCTCACAGGGGCTCAACGAGCAGTACTTC.